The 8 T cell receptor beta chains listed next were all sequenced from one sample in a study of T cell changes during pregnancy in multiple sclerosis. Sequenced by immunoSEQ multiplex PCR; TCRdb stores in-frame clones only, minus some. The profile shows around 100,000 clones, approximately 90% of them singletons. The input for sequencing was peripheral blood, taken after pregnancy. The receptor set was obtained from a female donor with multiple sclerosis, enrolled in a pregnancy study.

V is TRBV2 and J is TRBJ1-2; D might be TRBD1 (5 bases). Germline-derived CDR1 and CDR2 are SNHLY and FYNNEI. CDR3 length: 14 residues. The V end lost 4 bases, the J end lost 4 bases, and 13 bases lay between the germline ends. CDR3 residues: CASSVGGIGYGYTF. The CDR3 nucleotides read TGTGCCAGCAGTGTCGGGGGTATCGGCTATGGCTACACCTTC.

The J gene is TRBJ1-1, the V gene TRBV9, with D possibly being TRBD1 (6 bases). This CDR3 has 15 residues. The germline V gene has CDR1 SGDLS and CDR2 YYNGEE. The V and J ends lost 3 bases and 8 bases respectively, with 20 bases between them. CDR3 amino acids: CASSADNGEGEEAFF. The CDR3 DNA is TGTGCCAGCAGCGCGGATAATGGTGAGGGGGAGGAAGCTTTCTTT.

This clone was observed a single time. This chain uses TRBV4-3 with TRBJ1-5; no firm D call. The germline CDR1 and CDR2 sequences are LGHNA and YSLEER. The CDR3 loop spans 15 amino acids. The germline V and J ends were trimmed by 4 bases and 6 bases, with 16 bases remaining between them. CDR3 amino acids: CASSPHLAVVQPQHF. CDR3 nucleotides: TGCGCCAGCAGCCCTCATTTGGCGGTGGTTCAGCCCCAGCATTTT.

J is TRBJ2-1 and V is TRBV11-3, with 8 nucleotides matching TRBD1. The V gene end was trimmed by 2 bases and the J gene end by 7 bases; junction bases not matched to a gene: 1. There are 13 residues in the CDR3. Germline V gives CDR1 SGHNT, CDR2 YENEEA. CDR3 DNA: TGTGCCAGCAGCTTACAGGGGGCTAATGAGCAGTTCTTC. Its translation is CASSLQGANEQFF.

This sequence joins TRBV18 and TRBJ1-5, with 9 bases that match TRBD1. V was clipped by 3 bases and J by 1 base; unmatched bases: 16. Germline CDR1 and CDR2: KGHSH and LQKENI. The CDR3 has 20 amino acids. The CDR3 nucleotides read TGTGCCAGCTCACCGGCCTTCCGGGACAGGGTGGGAAAAAGCAATCAGCCCCAGCATTTT. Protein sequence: CASSPAFRDRVGKSNQPQHF.

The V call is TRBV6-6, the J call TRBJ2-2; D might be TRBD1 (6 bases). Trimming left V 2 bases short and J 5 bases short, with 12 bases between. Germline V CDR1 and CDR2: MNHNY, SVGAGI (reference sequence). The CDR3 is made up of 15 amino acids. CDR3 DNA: TGTGCCAGCAGTTACGCAGGGGCAACGACCGGGGAGCTGTTTTTT. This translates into CASSYAGATTGELFF.

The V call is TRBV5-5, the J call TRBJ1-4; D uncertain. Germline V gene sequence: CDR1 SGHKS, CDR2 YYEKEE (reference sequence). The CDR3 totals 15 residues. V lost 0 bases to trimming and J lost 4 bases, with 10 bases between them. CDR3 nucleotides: TGTGCCAGCAGCTTGGAGGCAGGCCTTAATGAAAAACTGTTTTTT. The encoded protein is CASSLEAGLNEKLFF.

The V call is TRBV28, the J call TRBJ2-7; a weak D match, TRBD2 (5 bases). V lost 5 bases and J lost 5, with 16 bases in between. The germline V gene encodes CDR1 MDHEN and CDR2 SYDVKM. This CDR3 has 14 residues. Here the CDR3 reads CASSIVSWEHEQYF. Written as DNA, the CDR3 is TGTGCCAGCAGTATAGTCTCTTGGGAGCACGAGCAGTACTTC.